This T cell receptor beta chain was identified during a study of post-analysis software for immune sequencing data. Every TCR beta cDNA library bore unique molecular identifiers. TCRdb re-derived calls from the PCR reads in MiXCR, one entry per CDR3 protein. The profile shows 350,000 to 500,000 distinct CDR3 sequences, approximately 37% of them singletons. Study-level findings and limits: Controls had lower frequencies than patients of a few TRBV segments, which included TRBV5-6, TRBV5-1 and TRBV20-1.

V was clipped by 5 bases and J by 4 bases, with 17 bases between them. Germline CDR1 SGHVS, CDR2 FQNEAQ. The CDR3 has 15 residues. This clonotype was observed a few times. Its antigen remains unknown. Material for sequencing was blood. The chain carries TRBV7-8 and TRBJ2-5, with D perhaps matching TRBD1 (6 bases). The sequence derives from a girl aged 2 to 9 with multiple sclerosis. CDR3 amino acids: CASSPTGEGGETQYF. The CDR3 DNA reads TGTGCCAGCAGCCCGACAGGAGAAGGTGGAGAGACCCAGTACTTC.